This is a list of T cell receptor beta chains from one sample in a study of shared clonotypes between healthy human individuals. Here immunoSEQ multiplex PCR was the method, and the copy in TCRdb shows in-frame clones only, minus some. The repertoire has 2 million to 3 million clones, roughly 93% of them found once; the top ten carry about 0.34%. The sample consisted of naive CD4+ T cells from PBMCs. These TCRs come from a man aged 18-30 years in good health. Some clones in this sample may be carry-over from other donors' samples. The CDR3 runs from the conserved cysteine through the conserved F or W. The D gene is left open where the match is weak. A row's size may be missing; if present it is once, few, many or a size class.

V	size	D	J	DNA	CDR3
TRBV28	-	-	TRBJ1-2	TGTGCCAGCAGTTCCGCGGATCACACCTTGTCCCACTATGGCTACACCTTC	CASSSADHTLSHYGYTF
TRBV5-4	-	-	TRBJ2-5	TGTGCCAGCAGCCCGTGGGCCCAAGAGACCCAGTACTTC	CASSPWAQETQYF
TRBV4-2	-	-	TRBJ2-7	TGTGCCAGCAGCCAAGGGGGGGCTAGCGGCCTGAACGAGCAGTACTTC	CASSQGGASGLNEQYF
TRBV28	-	-	TRBJ2-2	TGTGCCAGCAGCCTCGCGGGGAACACCGGGGAGCTGTTTTTT	CASSLAGNTGELFF
TRBV5-1	-	-	TRBJ2-1	TGCGCCAGCAGCTTGCGGAGCGGGTCCTACAATGAGCAGTTCTTC	CASSLRSGSYNEQFF
TRBV9	-	-	TRBJ2-3	TGTGCCAGCAGCAGCCCGGTCCGCACAGATACGCAGTATTTT	CASSSPVRTDTQYF
TRBV5-4	-	TRBD1	TRBJ2-1	TGTGCCAGCAGCCGGACAGGGGGATACAATGAGCAGTTCTTC	CASSRTGGYNEQFF
TRBV27	once	-	TRBJ1-1	TGTGCCAGCAGTTTCTTCACCACAGGGAAGGCTGAAGCTTTCTTT	CASSFFTTGKAEAFF
TRBV5-3	-	-	TRBJ2-7	TGTGCCAGAAGCTTGGCTACAAGGCCCTACGAGCAGTACTTC	CARSLATRPYEQYF
TRBV6-6	-	-	TRBJ1-5	TGTGCCAGCAGCCTAGGGGGGGGTGCTAATCAGCCCCAGCATTTT	CASSLGGGANQPQHF
TRBV5-5	-	TRBD2	TRBJ2-7	TGTGCCAGCAGCTTGAGACTAGCGGACCCCTACGAGCAGTACTTC	CASSLRLADPYEQYF
TRBV7-9	once	-	TRBJ2-3	TGTGCCAGCAGCTCCCGACTAGAAGGGACCTCCACAGATACGCAGTATTTT	CASSSRLEGTSTDTQYF
TRBV6-5	-	-	TRBJ2-7	TGTGCCAGCAGTACGATCGGACGGAGCACCTACGAGCAGTACTTC	CASSTIGRSTYEQYF
TRBV28	-	TRBD1	TRBJ1-2	TGTGCCAGCGGAGTAGGACAGGGGGAGATCTATGGCTACACCTTC	CASGVGQGEIYGYTF
TRBV5-1	-	-	TRBJ2-3	TGCGCCAGCAGCTTGGAACCAGGGCCCACAGATACGCAGTATTTT	CASSLEPGPTDTQYF
TRBV13	once	TRBD2	TRBJ2-7	TGTGCCAGCAGCTCCCCTAGCGGGAACGAGCAGTACTTC	CASSSPSGNEQYF
TRBV5-4	few	-	TRBJ1-2	TGTGCCAGCAGCTCCAGTCAGGGGAACTATGGCTACACCTTC	CASSSSQGNYGYTF
TRBV7-9	once	-	TRBJ1-1	TGTGCCAGCAGCTTAGCGACTAACACTGAAGCTTTCTTT	CASSLATNTEAFF
TRBV7-3	-	-	TRBJ2-1	TGTGCCAGCAGCCCATCCAGCCGACAAGGGCGGCATGAGCAGTTCTTC	CASSPSSRQGRHEQFF
TRBV23-1	-	-	TRBJ2-1	TGCGCCAGCAGTCCCCCACGGCAGGGGGGCTACAATGAGCAGTTCTTC	CASSPPRQGGYNEQFF
TRBV28	-	-	TRBJ1-5	TGTGCCAGCAGTTTAGGGGGAAATAGCAATCAGCCCCAGCATTTT	CASSLGGNSNQPQHF
TRBV5-1	-	-	TRBJ1-1	TGCGCCAGCAGCTTGGGACTAAACACTGAAGCTTTCTTT	CASSLGLNTEAFF
TRBV7-9	-	TRBD1	TRBJ1-4	TGTGCCAGCAGCTTGAATCCAGCAGGGGGTGAAAAACTGTTTTTT	CASSLNPAGGEKLFF
TRBV6-6	-	-	TRBJ2-7	TGTGCCAGCAGTTACCTCCTCGGGGGCCCCTACGAGCAGTACTTC	CASSYLLGGPYEQYF
TRBV18	-	-	TRBJ2-1	TGTGCCAGCTCACCAAACACCAGGGGAACGGGAGATGAGCAGTTCTTC	CASSPNTRGTGDEQFF
TRBV7-3	-	-	TRBJ1-1	TGTGCCAGCAGCTTCACTCCTATTGGAAGTGAAGCTTTCTTT	CASSFTPIGSEAFF
TRBV5-5	-	-	TRBJ1-1	TGTGCCAGCACGCAGGGCCTGAACACTGAAGCTTTCTTT	CASTQGLNTEAFF
TRBV4-2	-	-	TRBJ2-2	TGTGCCAGCAGCCACCGCGAGGCTCGGGTCGCCGGGGAGCTGTTTTTT	CASSHREARVAGELFF
TRBV19	-	-	TRBJ2-5	TGTGCCAGTAGTACCCTCCCAGCGCCGGGAGAGACCCAGTACTTC	CASSTLPAPGETQYF
TRBV5-1	-	TRBD1	TRBJ1-2	TGCGCCAGCAGCCGTAATACAGGGGAAACTAACTATGGCTACACCTTC	CASSRNTGETNYGYTF
TRBV7-2	-	-	TRBJ2-5	TGTGCCAGCAGCCCTGGGGACCGGAGGGGGGAGACCCAGTACTTC	CASSPGDRRGETQYF
TRBV5-4	-	TRBD2	TRBJ2-1	TGTGCCAGCAGCTTGGGGCTCATGACTAGCGGGAAATACAATGAGCAGTTCTTC	CASSLGLMTSGKYNEQFF
TRBV7-9	-	-	TRBJ2-3	TGTGCCAGCAGCTCGGACGGATTCACAGATACGCAGTATTTT	CASSSDGFTDTQYF
TRBV7-3	-	-	TRBJ2-2	TGTGCCAGCAGCCGCAGGGGTTCCGGGGAGCTGTTTTTT	CASSRRGSGELFF
TRBV28	-	-	TRBJ2-2	TGTGCCAGCAGCTTAGTCGGGGAGCTGTTTTTT	CASSLVGELFF
TRBV10-1	-	-	TRBJ2-2	TGCGCCAGCAGTGAGTCTTCGGCCGGGGAGCTGTTTTTT	CASSESSAGELFF
TRBV4-1	-	TRBD2	TRBJ2-5	TGCGCCAGCAGCCAGAACTCTGCGGGAGGCCAAGGGGAGACCCAGTACTTC	CASSQNSAGGQGETQYF
TRBV7-9	-	-	TRBJ2-1	TGTGCCAGCAGCCAAGGTTCGGGAAGGGGCTACAATGAGCAGTTCTTC	CASSQGSGRGYNEQFF
TRBV4-1	-	TRBD1	TRBJ1-3	TGCGCCAGCAGCCAACCCGACAGGGTCAAGTCGGGTGGAAACACCATATATTTT	CASSQPDRVKSGGNTIYF
TRBV5-8	-	TRBD2	TRBJ2-2	TGTGCCAGCAGCCACGCGGGGGGCTACGGGGAGCTGTTTTTT	CASSHAGGYGELFF
TRBV5-1	-	-	TRBJ2-7	TGCGCCAGCAGCCCCATCCCTGGAGGACCGATCTACGAGCAGTACTTC	CASSPIPGGPIYEQYF
TRBV2	-	-	TRBJ2-5	TGTGCCAGCACAGGGATAGGGGGGCCCCAAGAGACCCAGTACTTC	CASTGIGGPQETQYF
TRBV7-2	-	TRBD1	TRBJ1-4	TGTGCCAGCAGTATTAGGGGGACAGGGGCGGCGACTAATGAAAAACTGTTTTTT	CASSIRGTGAATNEKLFF
TRBV27	-	TRBD1	TRBJ2-4	TGTGCCAGCAGTTTCATACCCGGACAGGCTAAAAACATTCAGTACTTC	CASSFIPGQAKNIQYF
TRBV6-1	-	-	TRBJ1-4	TGTGCCAGCAGCCAGGGGACTTCATGGAATGAAAAACTGTTTTTT	CASSQGTSWNEKLFF
TRBV29-1	few	-	TRBJ1-1	TGCAGCGTTGAAATGGGACAGAACACTGAAGCTTTCTTT	CSVEMGQNTEAFF